The T cell receptor (beta chain) described here comes from a study of T cells in localized non-small cell lung cancer. General study results and limits: Of the top 100 tumor clones, median 57 were in adjacent lung, some 30 among its top 100. Clonality peaked in uninvolved adjacent lung rather than tumor. Sequencing involved a lone tumor region, leaving heterogeneity possible.

A note on this clone: Antigen specificity is unknown.

V shed 6 bases and J 11 bases; nucleotides not matched to a gene: 14. CDR3 length: 14 amino acids. From germline, CDR1 is SNHLY and CDR2 FYNNEI. Sequenced by immunoSEQ multiplex PCR; TCRdb stores in-frame clones only, minus some. The sample lists fewer than 20,000 clones; nearly 90% were seen once. The input for sequencing was peripheral blood mononuclear cells, taken before any cancer treatment. The origin of this receptor is a woman aged 35 to 69 with stage III lung adenocarcinoma. The rearrangement uses TRBV2 and TRBJ1-1, with 8 bases fitting TRBD1. In DNA, the CDR3 is TGTGCCAGCAGCCTCTCCGGACAGGGTCTAGGGGCTTTCTTT. Its protein product is CASSLSGQGLGAFF.